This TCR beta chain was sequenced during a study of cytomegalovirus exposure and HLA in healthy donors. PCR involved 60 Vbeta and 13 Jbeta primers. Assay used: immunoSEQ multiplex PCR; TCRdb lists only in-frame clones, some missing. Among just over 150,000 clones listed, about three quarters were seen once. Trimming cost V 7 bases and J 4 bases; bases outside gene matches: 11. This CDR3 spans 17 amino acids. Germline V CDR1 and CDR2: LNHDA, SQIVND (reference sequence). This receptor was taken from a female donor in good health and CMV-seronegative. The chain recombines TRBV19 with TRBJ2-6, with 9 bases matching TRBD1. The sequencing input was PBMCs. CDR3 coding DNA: TGTGCCAGTACCCCGGGACAGGGAAGGGGAGGGGCCAACGTCCTGACTTTC. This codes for CASTPGQGRGGANVLTF. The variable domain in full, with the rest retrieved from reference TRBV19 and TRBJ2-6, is DGGITQSPKYLFRKEGQNVTLSCEQNLNHDAMYWYRQDPGQGLRLIYYSQIVNDFQKGDIAEGYSVSREKKESFPLTVTSAQKNPTAFYLCASTPGQGRGGANVLTFGAGSRLTVL.